Shown below are 13 T cell receptor beta chains from a single sample sequenced in a study of blood T cells in healthy people across ages. For the second PCR, which ran for 7 to 11 cycles, a sample-barcoded 5' primer and a J-beta primer mix were used. Each CDR3 protein gets one entry after TCRdb re-called the 5' RACE reads with MiXCR. The sample gives about 750,000 distinct CDR3 sequences, about 53% of which show up once; approximately 40% is in the top ten. Sample: blood. The receptors originated from an elderly man in good health.

This sequence joins TRBV14 and TRBJ2-3, with 11 bases lining up with TRBD1. CDR1 and CDR2 from the germline V gene are SGHDN and FVKESK. After removal of 2 bases from V and 14 bases from J, the junction contained 12 bases not matched to a gene. The CDR3 is 15 amino acids. The CDR3 DNA reads as TGTGCCAGCAGCCAACACGGGACAGGGGGAGGATACGCGTATTTT. Residues: CASSQHGTGGGYAYF.

The chain has TRBV5-1 and TRBJ2-7; D perhaps matches TRBD2 (5 bases). The CDR3 has 13 amino acids. Per germline, CDR1 SGHRS and CDR2 YFSETQ. The V end lost 1 base, the J end lost 5 bases, and 10 bases lay between the germline ends. Written as DNA, the CDR3 is TGCGCCAGCAGCTTGTCCGGGGTCAACGAGCAGTACTTC. Translation gives CASSLSGVNEQYF.

The chain combines TRBV11-3 with TRBJ2-5, with D maybe TRBD2 (6 bases). The germline gives CDR1 SGHNT, CDR2 YENEEA. V dropped 5 bases and J dropped 4 bases, with 14 bases sitting between them. The CDR3 contains 14 residues. CDR3 DNA: TGTGCCAGCAGCCGACGAGAGGAGGGAGAGACCCAGTACTTC. It is translated as CASSRREEGETQYF.

As DNA, the CDR3 is TGTGCCAGCAGTTACTCTCTGGGTGAGCAGTACTTC. It is translated as CASSYSLGEQYF. The chain couples TRBV6-2 or TRBV6-3 to TRBJ2-5; D gene ambiguous. The V end lost 0 bases, the J end lost 11 bases, and 10 bases lay between the germline ends. Germline V CDR1 and CDR2: MNHEY, SVGEGT. The CDR3 contains 12 residues.

This clonotype was seen a handful of times. The chain combines TRBV5-1 with TRBJ2-5; 7 bases match TRBD2. Germline lookup yields CDR1 SGHRS and CDR2 YFSETQ. The CDR3 extends over 17 amino acids. Trimming removed 0 bases from V and 4 bases from J; junction bases left unmatched: 12. CDR3 loop: CASSLAPAGDWGETQYF. DNA for the CDR3: TGCGCCAGCAGCTTGGCCCCCGCGGGAGATTGGGGAGAGACCCAGTACTTC.

The gene calls are TRBV11-3 and TRBJ2-7; D not certain. The germline gives CDR1 SGHNT, CDR2 YENEEA. V was trimmed by 0 bases and J by 7 bases, leaving 7 bases between them. CDR3 length: 12 amino acids. CDR3 DNA: TGTGCCAGCAGCTTAGATCAAAGTGAGCAGTACTTC. Amino acids: CASSLDQSEQYF.

This clonotype was seen ten or more times. The chain recombines TRBV7-2 with TRBJ2-5; 10 positions agree with TRBD1. The germline V gene encodes CDR1 SGHTA and CDR2 FQGNSA. This CDR3 region has 13 residues. The J segment lost 5 bases and the V segment lost 4 bases, leaving 1 base of the junction unmatched. The CDR3 is CASSWTGGETQYF. DNA for the CDR3: TGTGCCAGCAGCTGGACAGGGGGGGAGACCCAGTACTTC.

The V call is TRBV10-3, the J call TRBJ1-4; a weak D match, TRBD1 (6 bases). The CDR3 length is 12 residues. CDR1 and CDR2 from the germline V gene are ENHRY and SYGVKD. Trimming stripped 9 bases from V and 8 bases from J, with 13 bases between. The CDR3 region is CAIGQLDEKLFF. CDR3 DNA sequence: TGTGCCATAGGACAGTTAGACGAAAAACTGTTTTTT.

The rearrangement uses TRBV5-1 and TRBJ2-1; a possible D gene is TRBD2 (5 bases). The V gene's germline CDR1 is SGHRS and CDR2 YFSETQ. V was shortened by 5 bases and J by 5 bases, with 17 bases between the two germline ends. This CDR3 spans 15 amino acids. CDR3 coding DNA: TGCGCCAGCAGTTCGGAGACGGGAATCAACAATGAGCAGTTCTTC. Its translation is CASSSETGINNEQFF.

The chain recombines TRBV10-3 with TRBJ2-3; D is possibly TRBD1 or TRBD2 (5 bases each). The length of the CDR3 is 11 residues. Germline V gene lookup returns CDR1 ENHRY and CDR2 SYGVKD. The V end was cut by 6 bases, the J end by 10 bases, with 11 bases between. The CDR3 nucleotides read TGTGCCATCAGAGGGGAGTCGGCGCAGTATTTT. The encoded protein is CAIRGESAQYF.

This clonotype has more than one count but fewer than ten. The chain links TRBV5-5 to TRBJ2-3; 9 bases fit TRBD2. This CDR3 region has 17 residues. V dropped 0 bases and J dropped 2; count of bases not matched to a gene: 7. From germline, CDR1 is SGHKS and CDR2 YYEKEE (reference sequence). CDR3 coding DNA: TGTGCCAGCAGCTTGGCGCTAGCGGGATCGACCACAGATACGCAGTATTTT. It yields the protein CASSLALAGSTTDTQYF.

V usage is TRBV28 and J usage is TRBJ2-4; 15 nucleotides line up with TRBD2. The assigned J gene may be wrong: the sequence end matches TRBJ2-7 better. The CDR3 covers 17 residues. CDR1 is MDHEN, CDR2 SYDVKM, per germline. The DNA for the CDR3 is TGTGCCAGCAGGGGGACTAGCGGGAGGATACCTTTCTACGAGCAGTACTTC. Translated: CASRGTSGRIPFYEQYF.

This chain uses TRBV6-6 with TRBJ2-7, with TRBD2 identical over 9 bases. The germline V gene encodes CDR1 MNHNY and CDR2 SVGAGI (reference sequence). This CDR3 contains 17 residues. V was clipped by 0 bases and J by 4 bases; unmatched bases: 10. CDR3 amino acids: CASSYSNLLAGVYEQYF. The CDR3 coding sequence is TGTGCCAGCAGTTACTCGAACCTCTTAGCGGGAGTTTACGAGCAGTACTTC.